These 21 T cell receptor beta chains came from one sample sequenced in a study of T cell responses to AZD1222 COVID-19 vaccine. Produced via immunoSEQ multiplex PCR; TCRdb's table is partial and in-frame only. Counted here are 90,000 to 120,000 clones, roughly 87% occurring once; the ten biggest clones make up 3.5% to 4.5%. The sequenced sample was peripheral blood, obtained on day 0 of AZD1222 vaccination. The source is an adult in good health.

This clone appeared a few times. The V and J genes are TRBV7-9 and TRBJ1-1; 7 bases agree with TRBD1. The V gene end was trimmed by 1 base and the J gene end by 8 bases; junction bases not matched to a gene: 4. Germline V gene data show CDR1 as SEHNR and CDR2 as FQNEAQ (reference sequence). This CDR3 is built from 13 residues. CDR3 protein: CASSLETGYEAFF. CDR3 sequence (DNA): TGTGCCAGCAGCTTAGAGACAGGGTACGAAGCTTTCTTT.

This clone was counted once. The V and J genes are TRBV18 and TRBJ1-2, with D possibly being TRBD1 (6 bases). Germline values: CDR1 KGHSH, CDR2 LQKENI. There are 16 residues in the CDR3. V lost 1 base, J lost 5 bases, and 17 bases lay in between. The DNA of the CDR3 is TGTGCCAGCTCACCACATCGGGACATCTTAGAGTATGGCTACACCTTC. This encodes CASSPHRDILEYGYTF.

This clone has a single count. The chain has TRBV11-3 and TRBJ2-5; D perhaps matches TRBD1 (5 bases). V lost 5 bases to trimming and J lost 0 bases, with 10 bases between them. The CDR3 loop spans 14 amino acids. Germline V lookup: CDR1 SGHNT, CDR2 YENEEA. The CDR3 is CASSQSGYQETQYF. CDR3 bases: TGTGCCAGCAGCCAATCAGGGTACCAAGAGACCCAGTACTTC.

This rearrangement joins TRBV12-3 or TRBV12-4 to TRBJ2-7, with unresolved D. This CDR3 region has 12 residues. V was cut by 6 bases and J by 7 bases, with 13 bases left in between. The CDR3 reads CASRWGSLEQYF. The CDR3 coding sequence is TGTGCCAGCAGGTGGGGATCCCTAGAGCAGTACTTC.

V is TRBV5-5 and J is TRBJ2-7; 9 bases agree with TRBD2. Germline trimming cut 7 bases from V and 7 bases from J; bases unmatched to any gene: 6. The CDR3 extends over 12 amino acids. Germline V CDR1 and CDR2: SGHKS, YYEKEE (reference sequence). CDR3 region: CASFSGGLEQYF. The CDR3 DNA reads as TGTGCCAGCTTCAGCGGGGGGCTGGAGCAGTACTTC.

The V gene is TRBV20-1, the J gene TRBJ1-4; D ambiguous. The CDR3 is 12 amino acids. Germline-derived CDR1 and CDR2 are DFQATT and SNEGSKA (reference sequence). V was shortened by 3 bases and J by 5 bases, with 7 bases between the two germline ends. CDR3 region: CSASGRNEKLFF. The CDR3 region has the DNA TGCAGTGCTAGTGGCAGAAATGAAAAACTGTTTTTT.

The chain links TRBV6-1 to TRBJ2-5; weak D call: TRBD1 (6 bases). The CDR3 extends over 16 amino acids. Per germline, CDR1 MNHNS and CDR2 SASEGT. V shed 1 base and J shed 4 bases, with 16 bases lying between them. The CDR3 loop is CASSEVGGQGRETQYF. As DNA, the CDR3 is TGTGCCAGCAGTGAAGTAGGCGGGCAGGGGCGAGAGACCCAGTACTTC.

The CDR3 region is CAISGVLGTNYGYTF. CDR3 sequence (DNA): TGTGCCATCAGTGGGGTGCTAGGGACTAACTATGGCTACACCTTC. V is TRBV10-3 and J is TRBJ1-2; D not certain. Germline V lookup: CDR1 ENHRY, CDR2 SYGVKD. Deletions cut 4 bases from V and 0 bases from J, with 12 bases between. The CDR3 has 15 residues.

This chain connects TRBV3-1 (or the pseudogene TRBV3-2) to TRBJ1-1; perhaps TRBD1 as D (6 bases). CDR1 LGHDT and CDR2 YNNKEL come from the germline V gene (reference sequence). The CDR3 is 14 amino acids. V lost 0 bases and J 5 bases, leaving 10 bases between the germline ends. CDR3 nucleotides: TGTGCCAGCAGCCAAGAAGGGGGGTGGACTGAAGCTTTCTTT. It specifies CASSQEGGWTEAFF.

This chain joins TRBV3-1 (or the pseudogene TRBV3-2) and TRBJ1-2; 10 positions match TRBD1. Germline V CDR1 and CDR2: LGHDT, YNNKEL (reference sequence). V was pared by 1 base and J by 8 bases, with 7 bases of the junction left unmatched. This CDR3 is built from 15 residues. Here the CDR3 DNA reads TGTGCCAGCAGCCAAGGACCACCGGGACAGGGGGGCTACACCTTC. It translates to CASSQGPPGQGGYTF.

This chain connects TRBV5-1 to TRBJ2-1, with 7 bases lining up with TRBD2. CDR3 size: 14 residues. J lost 4 bases, V lost 4 bases, and 5 bases had no gene match. Germline V lookup: CDR1 SGHRS, CDR2 YFSETQ. CDR3 amino acids: CASSGAGDYNEQFF. As DNA, the CDR3 is TGCGCCAGCAGCGGGGCGGGAGATTACAATGAGCAGTTCTTC.

V is TRBV6-6 and J is TRBJ1-4, with D perhaps matching TRBD1 (5 bases). This CDR3 has 15 residues. The V gene lost 5 bases and the J gene lost 7 bases, with 17 bases spanning the gap. Germline V lookup: CDR1 MNHNY, CDR2 SVGAGI (reference sequence). The DNA of the CDR3 is TGTGCCAGCAGTATCCCGGGACTCCGAGGTGAAAAACTGTTTTTT. Translation: CASSIPGLRGEKLFF.

The table lists this clone with a few counts. The V gene is TRBV7-3, the J gene TRBJ2-1, with 8 bases fitting TRBD2. Losses at the gene ends were 0 bases for V and 8 bases for J; bases not matched to a gene: 18. Germline CDR1 reads SGHTA; CDR2 reads FQGTGA. There are 19 residues in the CDR3. CDR3: CASSLTPPGEREWPDEQFF. CDR3 in DNA: TGTGCCAGCAGCTTAACCCCACCCGGTGAGCGGGAGTGGCCCGATGAGCAGTTCTTC.

V gene TRBV18 combines with J gene TRBJ2-7, with 10 bases lining up with TRBD2. V lost 3 bases and J lost 4; bases outside the gene matches: 9. The germline CDR1 and CDR2 sequences are KGHSH and LQKENI. CDR3 length equals 16 residues. The CDR3 is CASSPGLAVDRYEQYF. DNA of the CDR3: TGTGCCAGCTCACCCGGACTAGCGGTGGATAGATACGAGCAGTACTTC.

The chain employs TRBV9 and TRBJ2-1; D unclear. The germline gives CDR1 SGDLS, CDR2 YYNGEE. The ends were cut back, 0 bases at V and 0 bases at J, with 10 bases in the middle. CDR3 length equals 16 residues. For the CDR3, the DNA is TGTGCCAGCAGCGTAGAACCCTGGGGCTCCTACAATGAGCAGTTCTTC. This codes for CASSVEPWGSYNEQFF.

The V and J genes are TRBV7-2 and TRBJ1-6; 8 bases agree with TRBD1. The CDR3 spans 16 residues. Germline-derived CDR1 and CDR2 are SGHTA and FQGNSA. Germline trimming cut 1 base from V and 10 bases from J; bases unmatched to any gene: 9. CDR3 loop: CASSLGRQGSGSPLHF. The CDR3 coding sequence is TGTGCCAGCAGCTTAGGACGACAGGGGTCAGGCTCACCCCTCCACTTT.

With respect to this clone: One junction end disagrees with the germline gene, perhaps due to a read error. This sequence joins TRBV19 and TRBJ1-4, with a tentative D call TRBD1 (6 bases). The CDR3 is 15 residues long. CDR1 is LNHDA and CDR2 is SQIVND in the germline V gene (reference sequence). The CDR3 sequence is CASSLGDSRFAGAIF. CDR3 DNA: TGTGCCAGTAGTTTGGGGGACTCACGATTCGCGGGGGCGATTTTT.

The chain combines TRBV27 with TRBJ2-7, with D tentatively TRBD2 (7 bases). Germline CDR1 is MNHEY and CDR2 is SMNVEV (reference sequence). Trimming took off 2 bases at V and 3 bases at J, with 11 bases between the two ends. This CDR3 is built from 14 residues. The CDR3 reads CASSLAGGLYEQYF. CDR3 nucleotide sequence: TGTGCCAGCAGTTTAGCCGGGGGGCTCTACGAGCAGTACTTC.

The rearrangement uses TRBV27 and TRBJ1-5; D unclear. Looked up from germline, CDR1 is MNHEY and CDR2 is SMNVEV (reference sequence). The CDR3 runs 12 residues. V lost 6 bases to trimming and J lost 6 bases, with 9 bases between them. Written as DNA, the CDR3 is TGTGCCAGCAGAGGAGGGCTTCAGCCCCAGCATTTT. Amino acid sequence: CASRGGLQPQHF.

V is TRBV28 and J is TRBJ1-6, with no clear D. CDR3 length: 12 amino acids. Germline-derived CDR1 and CDR2 are MDHEN and SYDVKM. V was clipped by 2 bases and J by 13 bases, with 9 bases between them. The CDR3 here is CASSLILQPLHF. The CDR3 coding sequence is TGTGCCAGCAGTTTAATTCTCCAGCCCCTCCACTTT.

This chain uses TRBV4-3 with TRBJ1-4; a weak D match, TRBD1 (5 bases). CDR3 size: 17 residues. Trimming removed 0 bases at V and 3 bases at J, with 14 bases between. Germline V gene data show CDR1 as LGHNA and CDR2 as YSLEER. CDR3 DNA: TGCGCCAGCAGCCAAGATGGGCCCTCCAGGGCTAATGAAAAACTGTTTTTT. Encoded protein: CASSQDGPSRANEKLFF.